The T cell receptor (beta chain) described here comes from a study of T cell responses to AZD1222 COVID-19 vaccine. Data came from immunoSEQ multiplex PCR; TCRdb stores just in-frame clones and leaves some out. The repertoire has roughly 79,000 clones, about 91% of them found once; the top ten carry 7% to 8.5%. Per the germline V gene, CDR1 is SNHLY and CDR2 is FYNNEI. The CDR3 consists of 15 residues. Trimming shortened V by 3 bases and J by 2 bases, and 8 bases separated the two germline ends. Of note for this clone: The target antigen is unknown.

Findings and caveats of the study: Unmutated variant regions are reportedly the target of nearly half of TCRs that are spike-specific. Clonal diversity was possibly underestimated, and the donors were mostly white British, with more females.

The rearrangement uses TRBV2 and TRBJ2-6; D is ambiguous. The TCR sequence derives from an adult in good health. Sequenced here: peripheral blood, sampled on day 0 of MenACWY control vaccination. The CDR3 DNA follows: TGTGCCAGCAGTGAGTCCCTAGCTGGGGCCAACGTCCTGACTTTC. As protein: CASSESLAGANVLTF.